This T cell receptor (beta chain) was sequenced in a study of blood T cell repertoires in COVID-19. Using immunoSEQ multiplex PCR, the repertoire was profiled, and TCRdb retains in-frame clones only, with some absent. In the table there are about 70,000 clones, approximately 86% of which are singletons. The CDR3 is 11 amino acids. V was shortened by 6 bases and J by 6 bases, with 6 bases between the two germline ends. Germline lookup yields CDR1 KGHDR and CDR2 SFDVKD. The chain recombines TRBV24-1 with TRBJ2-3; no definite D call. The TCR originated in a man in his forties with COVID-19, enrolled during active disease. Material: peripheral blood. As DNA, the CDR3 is TGTGCCACCAGTCTAGGTGATACGCAGTATTTT. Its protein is CATSLGDTQYF.